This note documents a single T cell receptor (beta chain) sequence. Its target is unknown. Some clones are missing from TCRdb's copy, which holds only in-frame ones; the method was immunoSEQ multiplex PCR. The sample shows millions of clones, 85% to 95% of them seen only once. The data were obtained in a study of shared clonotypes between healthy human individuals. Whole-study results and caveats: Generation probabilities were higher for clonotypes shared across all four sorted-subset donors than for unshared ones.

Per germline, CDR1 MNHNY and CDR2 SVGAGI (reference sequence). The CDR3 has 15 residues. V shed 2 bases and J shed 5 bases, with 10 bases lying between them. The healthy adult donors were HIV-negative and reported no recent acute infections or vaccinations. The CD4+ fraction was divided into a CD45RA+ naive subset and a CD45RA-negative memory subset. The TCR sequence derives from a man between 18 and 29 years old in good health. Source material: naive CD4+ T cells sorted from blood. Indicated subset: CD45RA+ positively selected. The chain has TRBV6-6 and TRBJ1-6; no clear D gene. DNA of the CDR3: TGTGCCAGCAGTTACCTCAGCCCGGATAATTCACCCCTCCACTTT. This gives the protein CASSYLSPDNSPLHF.